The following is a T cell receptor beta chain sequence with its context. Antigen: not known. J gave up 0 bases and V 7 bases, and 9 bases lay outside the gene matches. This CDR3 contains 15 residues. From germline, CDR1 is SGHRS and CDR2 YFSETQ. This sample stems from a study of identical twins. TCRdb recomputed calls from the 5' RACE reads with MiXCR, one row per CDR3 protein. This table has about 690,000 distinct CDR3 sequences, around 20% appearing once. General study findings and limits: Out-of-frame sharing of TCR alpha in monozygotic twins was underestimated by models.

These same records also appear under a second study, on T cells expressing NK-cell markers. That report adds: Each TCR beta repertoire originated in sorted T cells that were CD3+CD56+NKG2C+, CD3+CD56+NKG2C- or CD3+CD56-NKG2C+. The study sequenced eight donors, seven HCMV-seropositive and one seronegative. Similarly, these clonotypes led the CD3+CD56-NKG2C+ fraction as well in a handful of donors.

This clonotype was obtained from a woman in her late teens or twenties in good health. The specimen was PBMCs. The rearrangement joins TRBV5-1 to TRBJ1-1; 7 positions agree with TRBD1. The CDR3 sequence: CASERGGGVNTEAFF. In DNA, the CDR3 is TGCGCCAGCGAGAGAGGGGGCGGGGTGAACACTGAAGCTTTCTTT. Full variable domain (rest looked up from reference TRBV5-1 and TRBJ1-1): KAGVTQTPRYLIKTRGQQVTLSCSPISGHRSVSWYQQTPGQGLQFLFEYFSETQRNKGNFPGRFSGRQFSNSRSEMNVSTLELGDSALYLCASERGGGVNTEAFFGQGTRLTVV.